This record concerns one TCR beta chain sequence. The CDR3 consists of 13 residues. CDR1 and CDR2 from the germline V gene are LNHDA and SQIVND (reference sequence). The V and J ends lost 5 bases and 5 bases respectively, with 12 bases between them. The sample belongs to a study of blood T cell repertoires in COVID-19. Whole-study context: Sample material is recorded as cDNA or gDNA derived from T cells, B-cell-depleted T cells, or PBMCs.

The assay was immunoSEQ multiplex PCR, and TCRdb's table has in-frame clones only and misses some. Of about 250,000 clones in the sample, about nine tenths are singletons; the top ten hold about 16%. Cohort placement rested on clinical history that participants reported themselves. What was sequenced was PBMCs or T cells enriched from blood (not recorded which). The rearrangement links TRBV19 to TRBJ1-1, with D possibly TRBD1 on 6 matching bases. The receptor comes from a man in his late teens or twenties who had recovered from COVID-19. CDR3 region: CASSSRTETEAFF. The CDR3, as DNA: TGTGCCAGTAGTTCCCGGACAGAAACTGAAGCTTTCTTT.